This TCR beta chain was sequenced during a study of OX40 agonist ivuxolimab in advanced cancers. As for the study in general: The patients got ivuxolimab, which is an agonistic anti-OX40 (CD134) antibody. Patients were infused with ivuxolimab every 2 weeks at 0.01 to 10 mg/kg.

The germline CDR1 and CDR2 sequences are SGHRS and YFSETQ. This CDR3 spans 15 amino acids. Trimming cost V 4 bases and J 5 bases; bases outside gene matches: 9. Only in-frame clones appear in the TCRdb table, and some are missing; sequencing was by immunoSEQ multiplex PCR. The sample contains under 85,000 clones, roughly 84% of which appear only once. This TCR came from an adult with an advanced solid tumor such as melanoma, head and neck, liver or kidney cancer. J is TRBJ1-1 and V is TRBV5-1, with 9 bases fitting TRBD1. The sample here was CD4+ or CD8+ T cells sorted from blood, taken in a trial of the OX40 agonist ivuxolimab. This CDR3 is CASSPKQGAGTEAFF. CDR3 DNA: TGCGCCAGCAGCCCCAAACAGGGGGCGGGTACTGAAGCTTTCTTT.